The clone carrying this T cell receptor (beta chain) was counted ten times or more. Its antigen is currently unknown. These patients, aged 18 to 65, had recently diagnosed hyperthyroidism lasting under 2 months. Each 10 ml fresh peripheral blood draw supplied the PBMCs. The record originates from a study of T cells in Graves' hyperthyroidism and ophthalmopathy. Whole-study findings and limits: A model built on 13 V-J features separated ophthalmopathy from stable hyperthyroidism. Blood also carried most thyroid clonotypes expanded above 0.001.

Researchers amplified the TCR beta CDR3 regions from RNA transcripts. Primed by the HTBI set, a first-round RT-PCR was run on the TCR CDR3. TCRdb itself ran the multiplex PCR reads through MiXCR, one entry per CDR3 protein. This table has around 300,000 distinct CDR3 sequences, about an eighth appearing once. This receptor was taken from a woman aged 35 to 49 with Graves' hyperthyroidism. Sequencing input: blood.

The CDR3 is CASSASGTGGWGYTF. The CDR3 nucleotides read TGTGCCAGCAGCGCGTCCGGGACAGGGGGTTGGGGCTACACCTTC. This rearrangement joins TRBV11-3 to TRBJ1-2; 11 nucleotides match TRBD1. With 5 bases clipped from V and 8 bases from J, the junction kept 10 bases outside the gene matches. The CDR3 length is 15 residues. CDR1 is SGHNT and CDR2 is YENEEA in the germline V gene.